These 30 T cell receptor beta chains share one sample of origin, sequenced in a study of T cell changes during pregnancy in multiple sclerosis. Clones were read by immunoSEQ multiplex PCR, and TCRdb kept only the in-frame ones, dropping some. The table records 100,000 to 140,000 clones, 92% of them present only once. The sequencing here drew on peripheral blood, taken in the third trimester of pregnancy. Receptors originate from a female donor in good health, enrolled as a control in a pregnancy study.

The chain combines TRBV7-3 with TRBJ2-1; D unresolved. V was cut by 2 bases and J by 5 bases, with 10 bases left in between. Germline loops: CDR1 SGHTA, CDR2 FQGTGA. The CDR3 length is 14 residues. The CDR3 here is CASSLSGRNNEQFF. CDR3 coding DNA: TGTGCCAGCAGCTTATCAGGCCGAAACAATGAGCAGTTCTTC. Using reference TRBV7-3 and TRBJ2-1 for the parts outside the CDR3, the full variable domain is GAGVSQTPSNKVTEKGKYVELRCDPISGHTALYWYRQSLGQGPEFLIYFQGTGAADDSGLPNDRFFAVRPEGSVSTLKIQRTERGDSAVYLCASSLSGRNNEQFFGPGTRLTVL.

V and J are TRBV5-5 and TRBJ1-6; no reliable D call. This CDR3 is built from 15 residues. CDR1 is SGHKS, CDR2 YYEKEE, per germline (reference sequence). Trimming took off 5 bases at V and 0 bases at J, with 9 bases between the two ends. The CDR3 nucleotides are TGTGCCAGCAGAGCCCGGGACTCCTATAATTCACCCCTCCACTTT. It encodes CASRARDSYNSPLHF. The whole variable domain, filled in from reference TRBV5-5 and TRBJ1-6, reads DAGVTQSPTHLIKTRGQQVTLRCSPISGHKSVSWYQQVLGQGPQFIFQYYEKEERGRGNFPDRFSARQFPNYSSELNVNALLLGDSALYLCASRARDSYNSPLHFGNGTRLTVT.

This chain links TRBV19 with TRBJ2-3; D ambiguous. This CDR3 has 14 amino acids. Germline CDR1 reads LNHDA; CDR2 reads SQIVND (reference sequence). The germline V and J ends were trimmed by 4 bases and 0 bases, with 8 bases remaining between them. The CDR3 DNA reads TGTGCCAGTAGTACCCACTCTAGCACAGATACGCAGTATTTT. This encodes CASSTHSSTDTQYF.

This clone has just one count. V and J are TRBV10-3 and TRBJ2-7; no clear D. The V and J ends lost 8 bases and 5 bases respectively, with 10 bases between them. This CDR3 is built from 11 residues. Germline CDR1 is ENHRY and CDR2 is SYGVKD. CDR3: CAIQAHDEQYF. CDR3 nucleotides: TGTGCCATCCAAGCGCACGACGAGCAGTACTTC.

The DNA of the CDR3 is TGTGCCAGCAGGACTGATTCAACCGGGCCCCAGCATTTT. Its translation is CASRTDSTGPQHF. The V call is TRBV2, the J call TRBJ1-5, with D uncertain. CDR1 and CDR2 (germline): SNHLY, FYNNEI. CDR3 length equals 13 residues. The V gene lost 6 bases and the J gene lost 9 bases, with 15 bases spanning the gap.

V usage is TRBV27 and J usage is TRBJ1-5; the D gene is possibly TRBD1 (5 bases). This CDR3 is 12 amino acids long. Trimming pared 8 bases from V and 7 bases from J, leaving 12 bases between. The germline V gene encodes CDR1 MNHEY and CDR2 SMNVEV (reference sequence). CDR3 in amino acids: CASGLQGQPQHF. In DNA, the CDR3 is TGTGCCAGCGGATTGCAGGGCCAGCCCCAGCATTTT.

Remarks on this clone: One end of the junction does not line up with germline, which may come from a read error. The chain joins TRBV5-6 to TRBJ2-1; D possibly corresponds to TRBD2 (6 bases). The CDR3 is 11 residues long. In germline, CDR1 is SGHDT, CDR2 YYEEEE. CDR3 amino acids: CASSLMLAFLF. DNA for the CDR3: TGTGCCAGCAGCTTGATGCTAGCGTTCCTCTTC.

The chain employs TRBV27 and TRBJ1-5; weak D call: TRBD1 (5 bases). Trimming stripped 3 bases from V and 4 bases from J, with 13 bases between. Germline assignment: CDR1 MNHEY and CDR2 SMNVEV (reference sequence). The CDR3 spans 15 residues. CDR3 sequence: CASSFRGGVNQPQHF. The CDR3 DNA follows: TGTGCCAGCAGTTTCCGGGGGGGAGTGAATCAGCCCCAGCATTTT.

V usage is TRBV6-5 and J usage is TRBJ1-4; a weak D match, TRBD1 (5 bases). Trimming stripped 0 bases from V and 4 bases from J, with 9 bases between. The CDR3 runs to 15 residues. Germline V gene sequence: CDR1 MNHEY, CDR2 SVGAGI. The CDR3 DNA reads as TGTGCCAGCAGTTACTCTGGGGACTATAATGAAAAACTGTTTTTT. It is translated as CASSYSGDYNEKLFF.

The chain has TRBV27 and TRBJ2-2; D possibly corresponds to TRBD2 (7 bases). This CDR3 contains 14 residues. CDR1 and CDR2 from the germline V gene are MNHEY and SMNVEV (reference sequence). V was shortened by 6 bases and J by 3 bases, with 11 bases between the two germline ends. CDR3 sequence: CASRGGAYTGELFF. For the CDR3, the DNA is TGTGCCAGCAGAGGGGGGGCTTACACCGGGGAGCTGTTTTTT.

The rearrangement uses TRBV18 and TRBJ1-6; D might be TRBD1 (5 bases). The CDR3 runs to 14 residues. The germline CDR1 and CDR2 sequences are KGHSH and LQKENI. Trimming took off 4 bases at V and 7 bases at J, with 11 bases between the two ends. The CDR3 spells CASSLWGENSPLHF. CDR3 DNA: TGTGCCAGCTCACTCTGGGGGGAAAATTCACCCCTCCACTTT.

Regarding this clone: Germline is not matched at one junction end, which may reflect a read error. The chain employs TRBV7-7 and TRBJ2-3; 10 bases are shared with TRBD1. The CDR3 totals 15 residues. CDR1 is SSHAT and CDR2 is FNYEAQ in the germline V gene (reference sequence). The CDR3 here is CASSPGTGGTDTQYF. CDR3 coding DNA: TGTGCTAGCAGCCCCGGGACAGGGGGCACAGATACGCAGTATTTT.

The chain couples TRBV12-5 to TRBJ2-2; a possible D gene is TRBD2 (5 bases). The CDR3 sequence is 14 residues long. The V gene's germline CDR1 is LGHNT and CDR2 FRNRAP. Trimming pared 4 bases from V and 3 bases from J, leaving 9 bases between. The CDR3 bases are TGTGCTAGTGGTTGGATCGGGGACACCGGGGAGCTGTTTTTT. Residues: CASGWIGDTGELFF.

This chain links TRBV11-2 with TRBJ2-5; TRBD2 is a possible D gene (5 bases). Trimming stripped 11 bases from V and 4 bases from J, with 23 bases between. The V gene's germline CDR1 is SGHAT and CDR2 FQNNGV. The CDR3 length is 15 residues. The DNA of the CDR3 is TGTGCCGGGAGCGAAAGAGTGGGGATAGGAGAGACCCAGTACTTC. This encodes CAGSERVGIGETQYF.

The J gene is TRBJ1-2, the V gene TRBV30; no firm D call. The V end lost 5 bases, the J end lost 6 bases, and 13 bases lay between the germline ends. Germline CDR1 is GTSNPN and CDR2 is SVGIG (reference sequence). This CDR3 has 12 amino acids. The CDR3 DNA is TGTGCCTGGCACGCGACCGGGGATGGCTACACCTTC. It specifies CAWHATGDGYTF. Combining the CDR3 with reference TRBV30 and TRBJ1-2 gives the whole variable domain SQTIHQWPATLVQPVGSPLSLECTVEGTSNPNLYWYRQAAGRGLQLLFYSVGIGQISSEVPQNLSASRPQDRQFILSSKKLLLSDSGFYLCAWHATGDGYTFGSGTRLTVV.

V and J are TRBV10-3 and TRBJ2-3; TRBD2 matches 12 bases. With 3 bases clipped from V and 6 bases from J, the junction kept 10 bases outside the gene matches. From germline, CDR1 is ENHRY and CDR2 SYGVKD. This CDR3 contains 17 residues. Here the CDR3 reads CAISDPSGGAGRDTQYF. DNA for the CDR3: TGTGCCATCAGTGATCCTAGCGGGGGGGCCGGTCGGGATACGCAGTATTTT.

DNA of the CDR3: TGTGCCTGGAGGCAGGGGTTCTCCGAGCAGTACTTC. It yields the protein CAWRQGFSEQYF. The chain carries TRBV30 and TRBJ2-7, with D perhaps matching TRBD1 (6 bases). The CDR3 is made up of 12 amino acids. The V gene's germline CDR1 is GTSNPN and CDR2 SVGIG (reference sequence). Between the trimmed V and J ends, which lost 3 bases and 6 bases, there was a span of 12 bases.

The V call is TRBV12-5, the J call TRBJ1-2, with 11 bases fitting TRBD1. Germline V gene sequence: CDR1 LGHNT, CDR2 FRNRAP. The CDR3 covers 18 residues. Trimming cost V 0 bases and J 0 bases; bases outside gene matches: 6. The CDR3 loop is CASGLVLWDRGTNYGYTF. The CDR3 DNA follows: TGTGCTAGTGGTTTGGTACTCTGGGACAGGGGGACTAACTATGGCTACACCTTC.

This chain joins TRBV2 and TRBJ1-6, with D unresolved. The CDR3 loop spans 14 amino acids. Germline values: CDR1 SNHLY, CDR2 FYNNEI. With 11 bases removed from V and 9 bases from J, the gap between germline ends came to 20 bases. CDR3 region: CARAPAREGSPLHF. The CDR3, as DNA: TGTGCCCGAGCCCCCGCGAGAGAGGGTTCACCCCTCCACTTT.

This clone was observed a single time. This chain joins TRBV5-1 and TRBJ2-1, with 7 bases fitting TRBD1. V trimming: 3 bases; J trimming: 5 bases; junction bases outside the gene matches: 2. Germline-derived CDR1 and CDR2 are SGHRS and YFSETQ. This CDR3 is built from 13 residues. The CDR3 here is CASSSDRNNEQFF. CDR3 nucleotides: TGCGCCAGCAGCTCGGACAGGAACAATGAGCAGTTCTTC.

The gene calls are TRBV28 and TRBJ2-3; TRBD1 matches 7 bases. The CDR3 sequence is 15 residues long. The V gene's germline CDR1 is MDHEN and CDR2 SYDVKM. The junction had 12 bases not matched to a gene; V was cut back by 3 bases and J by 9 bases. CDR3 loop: CASSFPPPGQETQYF. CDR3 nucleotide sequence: TGTGCCAGCAGTTTTCCCCCACCTGGACAGGAGACGCAGTATTTT.

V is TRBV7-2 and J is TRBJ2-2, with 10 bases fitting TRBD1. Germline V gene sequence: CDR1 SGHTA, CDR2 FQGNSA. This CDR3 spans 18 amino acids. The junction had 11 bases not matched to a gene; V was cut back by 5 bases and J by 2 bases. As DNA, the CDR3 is TGTGCCAGCAGCCCGACAACACGGGACAGGGGAAACACCGGGGAGCTGTTTTTT. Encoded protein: CASSPTTRDRGNTGELFF.

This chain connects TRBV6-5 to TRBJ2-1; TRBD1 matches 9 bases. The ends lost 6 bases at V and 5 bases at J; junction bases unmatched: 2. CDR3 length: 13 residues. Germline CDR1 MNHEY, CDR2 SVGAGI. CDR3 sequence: CASRQGADNEQFF. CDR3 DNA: TGTGCCAGCAGACAGGGGGCAGACAATGAGCAGTTCTTC.

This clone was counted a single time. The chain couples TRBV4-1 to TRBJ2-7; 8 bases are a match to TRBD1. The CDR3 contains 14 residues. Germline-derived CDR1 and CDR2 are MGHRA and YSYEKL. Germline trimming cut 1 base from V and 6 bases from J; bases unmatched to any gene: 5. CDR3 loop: CASSQAQGAAEQYF. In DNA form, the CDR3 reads TGCGCCAGCAGCCAAGCCCAGGGGGCGGCCGAGCAGTACTTC.

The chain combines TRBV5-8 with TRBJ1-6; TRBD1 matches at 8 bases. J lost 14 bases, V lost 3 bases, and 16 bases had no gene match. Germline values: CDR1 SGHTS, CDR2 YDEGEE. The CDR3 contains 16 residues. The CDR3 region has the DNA TGTGCCAGCAGCTCAATAGGACAGGGTCGCGGAGGGGCCCTCCACTTT. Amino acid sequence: CASSSIGQGRGGALHF.

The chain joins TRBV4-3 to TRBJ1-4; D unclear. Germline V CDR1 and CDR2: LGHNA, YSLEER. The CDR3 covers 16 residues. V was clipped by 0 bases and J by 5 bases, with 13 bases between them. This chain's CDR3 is CASSQDRFGENEKLFF. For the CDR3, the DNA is TGCGCCAGCAGCCAAGATCGGTTTGGGGAGAATGAAAAACTGTTTTTT.

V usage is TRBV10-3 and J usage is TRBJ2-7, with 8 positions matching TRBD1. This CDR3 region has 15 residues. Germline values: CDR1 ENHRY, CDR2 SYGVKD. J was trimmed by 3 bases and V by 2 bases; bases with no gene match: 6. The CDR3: CAISEGDRRNYEQYF. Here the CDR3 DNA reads TGTGCCATCAGTGAGGGGGACAGGCGCAACTACGAGCAGTACTTC.

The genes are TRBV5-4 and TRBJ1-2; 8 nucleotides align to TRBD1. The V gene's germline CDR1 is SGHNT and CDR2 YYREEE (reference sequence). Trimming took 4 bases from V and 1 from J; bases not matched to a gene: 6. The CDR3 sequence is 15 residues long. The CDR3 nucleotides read TGTGCCAGCAGCCGCCCGACAGGGGATAACTATGGCTACACCTTC. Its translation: CASSRPTGDNYGYTF.

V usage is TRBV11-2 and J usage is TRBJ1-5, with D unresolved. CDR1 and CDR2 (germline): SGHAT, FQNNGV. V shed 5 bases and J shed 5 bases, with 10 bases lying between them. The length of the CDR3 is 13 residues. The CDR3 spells CASSLGPDQPQHF. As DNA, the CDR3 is TGTGCCAGCAGCCTGGGCCCAGATCAGCCCCAGCATTTT.

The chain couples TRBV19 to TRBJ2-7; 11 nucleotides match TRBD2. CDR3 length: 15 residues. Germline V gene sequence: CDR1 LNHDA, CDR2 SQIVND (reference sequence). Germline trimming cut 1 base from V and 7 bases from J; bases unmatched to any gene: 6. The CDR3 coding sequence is TGTGCCAGTAGTATAGGGCTAGCGGGGGGCCTAGAGCAGTACTTC. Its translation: CASSIGLAGGLEQYF.